The present T cell receptor (beta chain) was sequenced within a study of CD8 T cells in Susac syndrome. Random hexamers were used to reverse transcribe an amount of roughly 0.5 to 1 ug RNA. Coverage of TCR beta CDR3 amplification by immunoSEQ multiplex PCR extended to 54 Vbeta and 13 Jbeta. TCRdb reanalysed the immunoSEQ multiplex PCR reads using MiXCR and keeps one entry per CDR3 protein. The data contain around 300,000 distinct CDR3 sequences, 89% of them singletons. In blood CD8+ and CD4+ T cells, TCR beta underwent sequencing. The TEMRA cells underwent FACS enrichment, while the CD8+ and CD4+ T cells underwent negative isolation. Germline V lookup: CDR1 LNHNV, CDR2 YYDKDF (reference sequence). The V and J ends lost 0 bases and 4 bases, in that order; junction bases with no gene match: 12. This CDR3 region has 17 residues.

The sample taken for sequencing was CD8+ T cells from PBMCs. This TCR was recovered from a human donor with multiple sclerosis. The gene calls are TRBV15 and TRBJ2-7; TRBD2 aligns across 7 bases. The CDR3, as DNA: TGTGCCACCAGCAGAGATTACGCGGGACTACTTCCTTACGAGCAGTACTTC. Its protein is CATSRDYAGLLPYEQYF.